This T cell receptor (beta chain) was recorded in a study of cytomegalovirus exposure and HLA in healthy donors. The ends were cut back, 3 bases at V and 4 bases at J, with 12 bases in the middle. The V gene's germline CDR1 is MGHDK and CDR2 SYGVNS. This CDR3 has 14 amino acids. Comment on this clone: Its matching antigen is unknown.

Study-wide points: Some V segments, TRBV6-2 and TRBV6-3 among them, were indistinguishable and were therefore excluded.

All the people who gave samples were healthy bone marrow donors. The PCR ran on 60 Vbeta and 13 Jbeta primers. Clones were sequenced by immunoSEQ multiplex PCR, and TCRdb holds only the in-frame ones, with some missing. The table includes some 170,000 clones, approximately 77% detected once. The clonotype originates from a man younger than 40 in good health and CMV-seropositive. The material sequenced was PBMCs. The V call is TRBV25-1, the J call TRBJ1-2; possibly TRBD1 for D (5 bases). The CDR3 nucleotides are TGTGCCAGCAGTGATGGAGGGGAAAGCTATGGCTACACCTTC. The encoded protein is CASSDGGESYGYTF.